A single sample is the source of the 22 T cell receptor beta chains below, sequenced in a study of radiation and T cells in renal cell carcinoma. Time point here: baseline pretreatment blood. Treatment described: 15 Gy SBRT to primary tumor, nephrectomy 4 weeks later. The protocol was immunoSEQ multiplex PCR, while the TCRdb copy is restricted to in-frame clones and leaves out a portion. Seen here are around 140,000 clones, approximately 90% observed once, and the top ten hold 4.1%. Specimen: blood, collected from a patient whose treatment included radiotherapy and nephrectomy. The receptors were sampled from a woman in her seventies with renal cell carcinoma.

The V and J genes are TRBV11-3 and TRBJ2-3, with TRBD2 matching 14 bases. Germline V lookup: CDR1 SGHNT, CDR2 YENEEA. Trimming took 5 bases from V and 0 from J; bases not matched to a gene: 7. This CDR3 spans 18 amino acids. CDR3 residues: CASSRGTSGGQSTDTQYF. The CDR3 DNA is TGTGCCAGCAGCCGGGGGACTAGCGGGGGTCAAAGCACAGATACGCAGTATTTT.

This clone is a singleton in its sample. An end of the junction differs from the germline gene, which may be a read error. This chain joins TRBV9 and TRBJ1-2; D is uncertain. The CDR3 totals 13 residues. CDR1 SGDLS and CDR2 YYNGEE come from the germline V gene. The CDR3, as DNA: TGTGCCAGCAGCGCGACGATGAGGTATGCCTACACCTTC. This codes for CASSATMRYAYTF.

The rearrangement links TRBV19 to TRBJ1-6; the D gene is possibly TRBD1 (5 bases). CDR3 length: 15 residues. V gave up 4 bases and J gave up 6 bases, with 13 bases separating them. Per the germline V gene, CDR1 is LNHDA and CDR2 is SQIVND (reference sequence). This chain's CDR3 is CASSTRQGGNSPLHF. CDR3 nucleotide sequence: TGTGCCAGTAGTACGCGTCAGGGCGGTAATTCACCCCTCCACTTT.

The chain has TRBV21-1 and TRBJ1-5. TRBV21-1 corresponds to a pseudogene. The CDR3 runs to 13 residues. The CDR3 nucleotides are TGTGCCAGCAGCAATGGGGGGCGGCAGCCCCAGCATTTT. Its translation is CASSNGGRQPQHF.

This clone was found once. In nucleotides, the CDR3 is TGCGCCAGCAGCCTCCCAACGGAATCGGGGCGAAGCTATGGCTACACCTTC. Translated: CASSLPTESGRSYGYTF. This sequence joins TRBV4-1 and TRBJ1-2; D is perhaps TRBD1 (5 bases). The CDR3 contains 17 residues. V lost 4 bases to trimming and J lost 4 bases, with 22 bases between them. The germline CDR1 and CDR2 sequences are MGHRA and YSYEKL.

The V gene is TRBV9, the J gene TRBJ1-1; 7 bases line up with TRBD1. Germline V gives CDR1 SGDLS, CDR2 YYNGEE. V gave up 0 bases and J gave up 1 base; unmatched junction bases: 3. The CDR3 covers 15 residues. CDR3 nucleotide sequence: TGTGCCAGCAGCGTAGGATGGACAGGGAACACTGAAGCTTTCTTT. Protein product: CASSVGWTGNTEAFF. Full variable domain (missing parts from reference TRBV9 and TRBJ1-1): DSGVTQTPKHLITATGQRVTLRCSPRSGDLSVYWYQQSLDQGLQFLIQYYNGEERAKGNILERFSAQQFPDLHSELNLSSLELGDSALYFCASSVGWTGNTEAFFGQGTRLTVV.

The DNA for the CDR3 is TGTGCCTGGACCGCGGGAACCCCAGATACGCAGTATTTT. Its translation is CAWTAGTPDTQYF. V usage is TRBV30 and J usage is TRBJ2-3; D may be TRBD2 (6 bases). The CDR3 loop spans 13 amino acids. Germline V lookup: CDR1 GTSNPN, CDR2 SVGIG (reference sequence). Trimming shortened V by 4 bases and J by 4 bases, and 12 bases separated the two germline ends.

This rearrangement joins TRBV25-1 to TRBJ2-6, with D tentatively TRBD1 (5 bases). Per germline, CDR1 MGHDK and CDR2 SYGVNS. This CDR3 has 15 residues. Trimming cost V 0 bases and J 2 bases, with 5 bases left between them. This CDR3 is CASSEYRAGANVLTF. The CDR3 DNA sequence: TGTGCCAGCAGTGAATACAGGGCTGGGGCCAACGTCCTGACTTTC.

This clone was seen once. CDR3 sequence reads: CASSRQGGDSEQFF. The CDR3 bases are TGTGCCAGCAGCCGCCAGGGCGGGGACAGTGAGCAGTTCTTC. The chain employs TRBV7-2 and TRBJ2-1, with a tentative D call TRBD1 (7 bases). Germline V gene sequence: CDR1 SGHTA, CDR2 FQGNSA. This CDR3 is built from 14 residues. V was clipped by 5 bases and J by 9 bases, with 17 bases between them. The variable domain in full, with the rest retrieved from reference TRBV7-2 and TRBJ2-1, is GAGVSQSPSNKVTEKGKDVELRCDPISGHTALYWYRQSLGQGLEFLIYFQGNSAPDKSGLPSDRFSAERTGGSVSTLTIQRTQQEDSAVYLCASSRQGGDSEQFFGPGTRLTVL.

V and J are TRBV7-2 and TRBJ1-2; 10 nucleotides line up with TRBD1. Germline V gene lookup returns CDR1 SGHTA and CDR2 FQGNSA. The V and J ends lost 5 bases and 6 bases, in that order; junction bases with no gene match: 9. This CDR3 comprises 15 residues. The CDR3 DNA is TGTGCCAGCAGCCCCCCCGGGACAGGGGTCAATGGCTACACCTTC. Protein product: CASSPPGTGVNGYTF.

V gene TRBV4-2 combines with J gene TRBJ2-4; D not resolved. Between the trimmed V and J ends, which lost 0 bases and 0 bases, there was a span of 9 bases. CDR1 and CDR2 from the germline V gene are LGHNA and YNFKEQ. This CDR3 is 16 amino acids long. DNA of the CDR3: TGTGCCAGCAGCCAAGATGTCGGCCTAGCCAAAAACATTCAGTACTTC. As protein: CASSQDVGLAKNIQYF.

The V call is TRBV7-2, the J call TRBJ1-3, with 8 bases that match TRBD1. CDR3 length: 17 amino acids. J was trimmed by 0 bases and V by 3 bases; bases with no gene match: 7. Germline loops: CDR1 SGHTA, CDR2 FQGNSA. As DNA, the CDR3 is TGTGCCAGCAGCTTGTCCGGGACAGGTCCCTCTGGAAACACCATATATTTT. Translating it yields CASSLSGTGPSGNTIYF.

The genes are TRBV9 and TRBJ2-1, with 10 bases fitting TRBD2. V gave up 3 bases and J gave up 3 bases; unmatched junction bases: 3. Germline values: CDR1 SGDLS, CDR2 YYNGEE. CDR3 length equals 15 residues. CDR3 sequence: CASSEAGGFYNEQFF. The CDR3 DNA sequence: TGTGCCAGCAGCGAAGCGGGGGGGTTCTACAATGAGCAGTTCTTC.

The CDR3 loop is CASRLPRTEAFF. DNA for the CDR3: TGTGCCAGCAGACTACCCCGGACAGAAGCTTTCTTT. The chain employs TRBV28 and TRBJ1-1; a weak D match, TRBD1 (5 bases). The CDR3 has 12 amino acids. Germline V CDR1 and CDR2: MDHEN, SYDVKM. V lost 6 bases, J lost 8 bases, and 13 bases lay in between.

This chain links TRBV6-1 with TRBJ2-2; possibly TRBD1 for D (6 bases). Trimming cost V 4 bases and J 0 bases, with 15 bases left between them. The germline CDR1 and CDR2 sequences are MNHNS and SASEGT. CDR3 size: 17 residues. CDR3 protein: CASSAWGGGANTGELFF. CDR3 DNA: TGTGCCAGCAGTGCATGGGGTGGGGGCGCGAACACCGGGGAGCTGTTTTTT.

The chain is built from TRBV4-2 and TRBJ1-1; D might be TRBD1 (6 bases). Looked up from germline, CDR1 is LGHNA and CDR2 is YNFKEQ. This CDR3 region has 12 residues. V lost 2 bases, J lost 11 bases, and 12 bases lay in between. CDR3 residues: CASSQTGSQAFF. For the CDR3, the DNA is TGTGCCAGCAGCCAAACAGGGAGTCAGGCTTTCTTT.

This chain links TRBV18 with TRBJ2-1; a weak D match, TRBD1 (5 bases). This CDR3 is 15 amino acids long. V shed 6 bases and J shed 6 bases, with 18 bases lying between them. The germline CDR1 and CDR2 sequences are KGHSH and LQKENI. CDR3 DNA sequence: TGTGCCAGCTCTCCCGCAGGGCGTTTGGGCAATGAGCAGTTCTTC. Encoded protein: CASSPAGRLGNEQFF.

The chain is built from TRBV30 and TRBJ1-6; the D gene is possibly TRBD1 (5 bases). V lost 1 base and J 9 bases, leaving 13 bases between the germline ends. CDR3 size: 14 residues. Germline loops: CDR1 GTSNPN, CDR2 SVGIG (reference sequence). Written as DNA, the CDR3 is TGTGCCTGGAGTGATGAGGGGCGGGTTTCACCCCTCCACTTT. Translated, it gives CAWSDEGRVSPLHF.

The chain is built from TRBV5-1 and TRBJ2-4; D uncertain. The CDR3 extends over 14 amino acids. Germline V gene sequence: CDR1 SGHRS, CDR2 YFSETQ. Trimming left V 0 bases short and J 0 bases short, with 4 bases between. The DNA of the CDR3 is TGCGCCAGCAGCTTGGGTTTAGCCAAAAACATTCAGTACTTC. Protein sequence: CASSLGLAKNIQYF.

To note about this clone: At the DNA level, this CDR3 is encoded by other sequences in the same sample as well. V usage is TRBV30 and J usage is TRBJ2-5; 8 nucleotides line up with TRBD2. The CDR3 loop spans 15 amino acids. V dropped 0 bases and J dropped 1; count of bases not matched to a gene: 4. CDR1 is GTSNPN and CDR2 is SVGIG in the germline V gene (reference sequence). The CDR3 nucleotides are TGTGCCTGGAGTGTCCGGGGGGGCCCCCAAGAGACCCAGTACTTC. This sequence encodes CAWSVRGGPQETQYF.

This chain links TRBV6-6 with TRBJ1-1, with D tentatively TRBD1 (5 bases). The CDR3 has 16 amino acids. CDR1 and CDR2 from the germline V gene are MNHNY and SVGAGI (reference sequence). Trimming took 2 bases from V and 4 from J, leaving 17 bases between them. As DNA, the CDR3 is TGTGCCAGCAGTTACGAGGACATTTACCGGGGCACTGAAGCTTTCTTT. This sequence encodes CASSYEDIYRGTEAFF.

This sequence joins TRBV28 and TRBJ2-7, with 9 bases fitting TRBD1. Losses at the gene ends were 2 bases for V and 3 bases for J; bases not matched to a gene: 2. The CDR3 extends over 14 amino acids. Germline CDR1 is MDHEN and CDR2 is SYDVKM. DNA of the CDR3: TGTGCCAGCAGTTTAGGGGGACAGGGCTACGAGCAGTACTTC. As protein: CASSLGGQGYEQYF.